This T cell receptor beta chain was documented in a study of blood T cell repertoires in COVID-19. The CDR3 loop spans 15 amino acids. The trim removed 5 bases at V and 3 bases at J, leaving 7 bases unmatched. From germline, CDR1 is SSHAT and CDR2 FNYEAQ (reference sequence). Clones were sequenced by immunoSEQ multiplex PCR, and TCRdb holds only the in-frame ones, with some missing. This sample has 250,000 to 350,000 clones, with about nine tenths found just once. Sample: peripheral blood. The chain links TRBV7-7 to TRBJ2-3, with 8 bases identical to TRBD2. This TCR was recovered from a middle-aged woman who had recovered from COVID-19. The CDR3 DNA follows: TGTGCCAGCAGCCCCGGACTAGCTCCGACAGATACGCAGTATTTT. This encodes CASSPGLAPTDTQYF.